The text below deals with one TCR beta chain. This CDR3 contains 16 residues. Per germline, CDR1 LNHDA and CDR2 SQIVND (reference sequence). V was pared by 4 bases and J by 2 bases, with 10 bases of the junction left unmatched. This sample was taken from a study of T cell changes during pregnancy in multiple sclerosis. Method: immunoSEQ multiplex PCR; TCRdb's copy keeps in-frame clones and lacks some. This sample has 60,000 or so clones, with approximately 87% found just once. The clonotype comes from a human donor whose cells served as feeder cells for cultures in a pregnancy study. Sequenced: peripheral blood from another person, used as feeder cells. The gene calls are TRBV19 and TRBJ1-1; TRBD1 aligns across 7 bases. The CDR3 sequence is CASSNNPGTANTEAFF. In DNA, the CDR3 is TGTGCCAGTAGTAATAATCCCGGGACAGCAAACACTGAAGCTTTCTTT. The whole variable domain, filled in from reference TRBV19 and TRBJ1-1, reads DGGITQSPKYLFRKEGQNVTLSCEQNLNHDAMYWYRQDPGQGLRLIYYSQIVNDFQKGDIAEGYSVSREKKESFPLTVTSAQKNPTAFYLCASSNNPGTANTEAFFGQGTRLTVV.